This T cell receptor beta chain was recorded in a study of beta chain features in type 1 diabetes. General study results and limits: Among patients with Type 1 diabetes, TCRB CDR3s were moderately but significantly shorter in every one of the four CD4+ subsets.

Expressed TCRB transcripts were sequenced, since all the RNA that had been isolated was reverse transcribed. The data were produced by immunoSEQ multiplex PCR, yet TCRdb's version contains in-frame clones alone and is incomplete. Counted here are 85,000 to 110,000 clones, 25% to 35% occurring once; the ten biggest clones make up about 0.49%. There are 16 residues in the CDR3. Germline CDR1 reads SNHLY; CDR2 reads FYNNEI. V lost 1 base, J lost 0 bases, and 9 bases lay in between. Of note for this clone: Antigen: not known.

This chain links TRBV2 with TRBJ1-4; D is ambiguous. The receptor was derived from a woman aged 18-35 years with type 1 diabetes. The sequenced material came from central memory CD4+ T cells from blood. The CDR3: CASSEEGGATNEKLFF. The DNA for the CDR3 is TGTGCCAGCAGTGAAGAAGGCGGAGCAACTAATGAAAAACTGTTTTTT.